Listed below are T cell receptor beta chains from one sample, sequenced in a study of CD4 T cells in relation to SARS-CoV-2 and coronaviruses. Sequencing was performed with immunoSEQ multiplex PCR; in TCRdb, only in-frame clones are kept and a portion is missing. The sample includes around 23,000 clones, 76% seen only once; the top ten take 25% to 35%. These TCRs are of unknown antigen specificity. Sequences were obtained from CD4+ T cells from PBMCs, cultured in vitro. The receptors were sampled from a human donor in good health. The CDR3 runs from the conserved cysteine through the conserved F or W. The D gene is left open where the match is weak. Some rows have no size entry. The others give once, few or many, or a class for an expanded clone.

cdr3_nt: TGTGCCAGCAGCTCCCCTCCCATTGCGAACACCGGGGAGCTGTTTTTT
cdr3_aa: CASSSPPIANTGELFF
d_call: NA
j_call: TRBJ2-2
clone_size: NA
v_call: TRBV7-3

cdr3_nt: TGTGCCAGCACCCAACCGTTGAACACTGAAGCTTTCTTT
cdr3_aa: CASTQPLNTEAFF
d_call: NA
j_call: TRBJ1-1
clone_size: few
v_call: TRBV28

cdr3_nt: TGTGCCACCAGTGGGTACAGGGCGGGGGACACCGGGGAGCTGTTTTTT
cdr3_aa: CATSGYRAGDTGELFF
d_call: NA
j_call: TRBJ2-2
clone_size: NA
v_call: TRBV24-1

cdr3_nt: TGTGCCAGCAGCGCTTCGGGGACTAGCGTCTCCTACGAGCAGTACTTC
cdr3_aa: CASSASGTSVSYEQYF
d_call: TRBD2
j_call: TRBJ2-7
clone_size: NA
v_call: TRBV9

cdr3_nt: TGTGCCAGCAGTCCCGGGACAGCAAACTCTGGGGCCAACGTCCTGACTTTC
cdr3_aa: CASSPGTANSGANVLTF
d_call: TRBD1
j_call: TRBJ2-6
clone_size: NA
v_call: TRBV6-4

cdr3_nt: TGTGCCAGCAGCTTAGGACTAGCGGGAGGCATCCAGTTCTTC
cdr3_aa: CASSLGLAGGIQFF
d_call: TRBD2
j_call: TRBJ2-1
clone_size: NA
v_call: TRBV11-2

cdr3_nt: TGTGCCAGCAGCCTCGGACAGGGGAATCAGCCCCAGCATTTT
cdr3_aa: CASSLGQGNQPQHF
d_call: TRBD1
j_call: TRBJ1-5
clone_size: NA
v_call: TRBV6-5

cdr3_nt: TGTGCCAGCACCTCTTTCCAGGTTTATAATTCACCCCTCCACTTT
cdr3_aa: CASTSFQVYNSPLHF
d_call: NA
j_call: TRBJ1-6
clone_size: NA
v_call: TRBV6-5

cdr3_nt: TGTGCTAGTGGTCAGGGGGCCTCCTACGAGCAGTACTTC
cdr3_aa: CASGQGASYEQYF
d_call: TRBD1
j_call: TRBJ2-7
clone_size: NA
v_call: TRBV12-5

cdr3_nt: TGTGCCAGTAGTGGGGGTTCTGCTGGGGCCAACGTCCTGACTTTC
cdr3_aa: CASSGGSAGANVLTF
d_call: NA
j_call: TRBJ2-6
clone_size: NA
v_call: TRBV19

cdr3_nt: TGTGCCAGCAGCTTAGAGGTTGGGGCCAACGTCCTGACTTTC
cdr3_aa: CASSLEVGANVLTF
d_call: NA
j_call: TRBJ2-6
clone_size: NA
v_call: TRBV7-8

cdr3_nt: TGTGCCAGCAGTTTTCGGTCGGGAGTTAACTACGAGCAGTACTTC
cdr3_aa: CASSFRSGVNYEQYF
d_call: NA
j_call: TRBJ2-7
clone_size: NA
v_call: TRBV27

cdr3_nt: TGTGCCAGCAGCCAAGCAGAAGGATTGCAGTTCTTC
cdr3_aa: CASSQAEGLQFF
d_call: NA
j_call: TRBJ2-1
clone_size: NA
v_call: TRBV3-1/TRBV3-2

cdr3_nt: TGTGCCAGCTCCCGACCAGTGCGCGATGAGCAGTTCTTC
cdr3_aa: CASSRPVRDEQFF
d_call: NA
j_call: TRBJ2-1
clone_size: NA
v_call: TRBV18

cdr3_nt: TGCGCCAACGCCTTTGACGGGAGGTTGGTTGAGCAGTTCTTC
cdr3_aa: CANAFDGRLVEQFF
d_call: TRBD2
j_call: TRBJ2-1
clone_size: NA
v_call: TRBV10-1

cdr3_nt: TGTGCCAGCAGCCTCGAGACAGGGGGAGGCGAGCAGTACTTC
cdr3_aa: CASSLETGGGEQYF
d_call: TRBD1
j_call: TRBJ2-7
clone_size: NA
v_call: TRBV27

cdr3_nt: TGTGCCAGCAGCTCAACGGACACGACCTATGGCTACACCTTC
cdr3_aa: CASSSTDTTYGYTF
d_call: NA
j_call: TRBJ1-2
clone_size: NA
v_call: TRBV5-6

cdr3_nt: TGTGCCAGCAGCTCATCGGGAGGGATCTATGGCTACACCTTC
cdr3_aa: CASSSSGGIYGYTF
d_call: NA
j_call: TRBJ1-2
clone_size: NA
v_call: TRBV7-3

cdr3_nt: TGTGCCGGTGGAGCGGGAGGATCCTACGAGCAGTACTTC
cdr3_aa: CAGGAGGSYEQYF
d_call: TRBD2
j_call: TRBJ2-7
clone_size: once
v_call: TRBV11-1

cdr3_nt: TGTGCCAGCCAGAAGTCCGGTTCCACCGGGGAGCTGTTTTTT
cdr3_aa: CASQKSGSTGELFF
d_call: NA
j_call: TRBJ2-2
clone_size: NA
v_call: TRBV2

cdr3_nt: TGTGCCAGCAGTTTAACCACTACCGGTGAGCAGTTCTTC
cdr3_aa: CASSLTTTGEQFF
d_call: NA
j_call: TRBJ2-1
clone_size: NA
v_call: TRBV12-3/TRBV12-4

cdr3_nt: TGTGCCAGCTCACCACCAACGTTGGCTTCCTACGAGCAGTACTTC
cdr3_aa: CASSPPTLASYEQYF
d_call: NA
j_call: TRBJ2-7
clone_size: NA
v_call: TRBV18

cdr3_nt: TGTGCCAGCAGCTTAGGGACAGTAAATGAAAAACTGTTTTTT
cdr3_aa: CASSLGTVNEKLFF
d_call: TRBD1
j_call: TRBJ1-4
clone_size: NA
v_call: TRBV5-5

cdr3_nt: TGTGCCAGCAGCTTAGTGGACCCCGGGACAGGGATCCACGAGCAGTACTTC
cdr3_aa: CASSLVDPGTGIHEQYF
d_call: TRBD1
j_call: TRBJ2-7
clone_size: NA
v_call: TRBV7-2

cdr3_nt: TGTGCCACCAGTGATACCGGGACAGGGGGCGACGAGCAGTACTTC
cdr3_aa: CATSDTGTGGDEQYF
d_call: TRBD1
j_call: TRBJ2-7
clone_size: NA
v_call: TRBV24-1

cdr3_nt: TGTGCCAGCAGCCTTTTAGGTGGTGGGGCCAACGTCCTGACTTTC
cdr3_aa: CASSLLGGGANVLTF
d_call: NA
j_call: TRBJ2-6
clone_size: NA
v_call: TRBV3-1/TRBV3-2

cdr3_nt: TGTGCCAGCAGCATCGCTGGGCAGAACTATGGCTACACCTTC
cdr3_aa: CASSIAGQNYGYTF
d_call: NA
j_call: TRBJ1-2
clone_size: NA
v_call: TRBV27

cdr3_nt: TGTGCCAGCAGTCAAGGGGTTGAAGCTTTCTTT
cdr3_aa: CASSQGVEAFF
d_call: NA
j_call: TRBJ1-1
clone_size: NA
v_call: TRBV6-2/TRBV6-3

cdr3_nt: TGTGCCAGCTCACAGACCTCTTTTGCGGGGTCGAACACTGAAGCTTTCTTT
cdr3_aa: CASSQTSFAGSNTEAFF
d_call: NA
j_call: TRBJ1-1
clone_size: NA
v_call: TRBV18

cdr3_nt: TGTGCCAGCAGTGAGCTTATTGGGACTAGCGGCGAGCAGTTCTTC
cdr3_aa: CASSELIGTSGEQFF
d_call: TRBD2
j_call: TRBJ2-1
clone_size: few
v_call: TRBV6-1

cdr3_nt: TGCAGCGTTGAAGTAAGGCAGCCCCAGCATTTT
cdr3_aa: CSVEVRQPQHF
d_call: NA
j_call: TRBJ1-5
clone_size: NA
v_call: TRBV29-1

cdr3_nt: TGTGCCAGCAGCCCGAATCAGCACTCTGGAAACACCATATATTTT
cdr3_aa: CASSPNQHSGNTIYF
d_call: NA
j_call: TRBJ1-3
clone_size: NA
v_call: TRBV7-3

cdr3_nt: TGTGCCAGCAGCCCTCGTGGGACAGGGGCCAATGAGCAGTTCTTC
cdr3_aa: CASSPRGTGANEQFF
d_call: TRBD1
j_call: TRBJ2-1
clone_size: NA
v_call: TRBV7-9

cdr3_nt: TGCGCCAGCAGCTTGGACGCTAGAAACAATGAGCAGTTCTTC
cdr3_aa: CASSLDARNNEQFF
d_call: NA
j_call: TRBJ2-1
clone_size: once
v_call: TRBV5-1

cdr3_nt: TGTGCCAGCAGCTTGGCCGCGGGGAACACTGAAGCTTTCTTT
cdr3_aa: CASSLAAGNTEAFF
d_call: NA
j_call: TRBJ1-1
clone_size: once
v_call: TRBV5-6

cdr3_nt: TGTGCCAGCAGTCGTAGCGGGAGGGAGAACACAGATACGCAGTATTTT
cdr3_aa: CASSRSGRENTDTQYF
d_call: TRBD2
j_call: TRBJ2-3
clone_size: NA
v_call: TRBV28

cdr3_nt: TGCGCCAGCAGTGAGTCTCCGGGAAACGCCATATATTTT
cdr3_aa: CASSESPGNAIYF
d_call: NA
j_call: TRBJ1-3
clone_size: NA
v_call: TRBV10-1

cdr3_nt: TGTGCCAGCAGCTTGGCGCACAGAACTACTAACTATGGCTACACCTTC
cdr3_aa: CASSLAHRTTNYGYTF
d_call: NA
j_call: TRBJ1-2
clone_size: once
v_call: TRBV5-5

cdr3_nt: TGCGCCAGCAGCTACCCGGACTCCTACGAGCAGTACTTC
cdr3_aa: CASSYPDSYEQYF
d_call: NA
j_call: TRBJ2-7
clone_size: NA
v_call: TRBV5-1

cdr3_nt: TGTGCCAGTAGTATGTCAGGGGGCCTCGTTAACTATGGCTACACCTTC
cdr3_aa: CASSMSGGLVNYGYTF
d_call: TRBD1
j_call: TRBJ1-2
clone_size: NA
v_call: TRBV19

cdr3_nt: TGTGCCAGCAGTGACTCACTAGCGGGCTCCTACAATGAGCAGTTCTTC
cdr3_aa: CASSDSLAGSYNEQFF
d_call: TRBD2
j_call: TRBJ2-1
clone_size: NA
v_call: TRBV2

cdr3_nt: TGTGCCAGCAGCCAAGATCTTGGCCGAACCGATTACAATGAGCAGTTCTTC
cdr3_aa: CASSQDLGRTDYNEQFF
d_call: NA
j_call: TRBJ2-1
clone_size: once
v_call: TRBV4-2

cdr3_nt: TGTGCCAGCAGCCTACGACAGGGGAGGACCCCGAACACTGAAGCTTTCTTT
cdr3_aa: CASSLRQGRTPNTEAFF
d_call: TRBD1
j_call: TRBJ1-1
clone_size: NA
v_call: TRBV5-4

cdr3_nt: TGTGCCAGCAGCCCTAGACAGGATTCACCCCTCCACTTT
cdr3_aa: CASSPRQDSPLHF
d_call: NA
j_call: TRBJ1-6
clone_size: NA
v_call: TRBV4-2

cdr3_nt: TGTGCCTGGATTCGGACAGGGGGCTCCCACGAGCAGTACTTC
cdr3_aa: CAWIRTGGSHEQYF
d_call: TRBD1
j_call: TRBJ2-7
clone_size: few
v_call: TRBV30

cdr3_nt: TGTGCCAGCAGCGTAGCTCCGCAACGAATGATTGAAGCTTTCTTT
cdr3_aa: CASSVAPQRMIEAFF
d_call: NA
j_call: TRBJ1-1
clone_size: NA
v_call: TRBV9

cdr3_nt: TGCGCCAGCAGTTACAGGGGAGACGAGCAGTACTTC
cdr3_aa: CASSYRGDEQYF
d_call: TRBD1
j_call: TRBJ2-7
clone_size: NA
v_call: TRBV5-1

cdr3_nt: TGTGCCAGCAGTTACGGGCAGTACGAGCAGTTCTTC
cdr3_aa: CASSYGQYEQFF
d_call: NA
j_call: TRBJ2-1
clone_size: NA
v_call: TRBV6-5

cdr3_nt: TGTGCCAGCAGCTCGGGGGGACTCCTCGGTTCCTACGAGCAGTACTTC
cdr3_aa: CASSSGGLLGSYEQYF
d_call: TRBD2
j_call: TRBJ2-7
clone_size: NA
v_call: TRBV7-8

cdr3_nt: TGTGCCAGCAGCAGGGGACGGCTTAGCACAGATACGCAGTATTTT
cdr3_aa: CASSRGRLSTDTQYF
d_call: NA
j_call: TRBJ2-3
clone_size: NA
v_call: TRBV5-6

cdr3_nt: TGTGCCAGCACCGGGACTAGCGGGGCCTACGAGCAGTACTTC
cdr3_aa: CASTGTSGAYEQYF
d_call: TRBD2
j_call: TRBJ2-7
clone_size: NA
v_call: TRBV3-1/TRBV3-2

cdr3_nt: TGTGCCAGCTCACCAGAGCAGGGCTCCTCCAATGAGCAGTTCTTC
cdr3_aa: CASSPEQGSSNEQFF
d_call: NA
j_call: TRBJ2-1
clone_size: few
v_call: TRBV18

cdr3_nt: TGTGCCAGCAGCCCAGCCGCCGGGCGGGGGACAAACACTGAAGCTTTCTTT
cdr3_aa: CASSPAAGRGTNTEAFF
d_call: NA
j_call: TRBJ1-1
clone_size: NA
v_call: TRBV7-9

cdr3_nt: TGTGCCAGCAGGGAGGGGACAGCGAACACCGGGGAGCTGTTTTTT
cdr3_aa: CASREGTANTGELFF
d_call: NA
j_call: TRBJ2-2
clone_size: few
v_call: TRBV2

cdr3_nt: TGCGCCAGCAGTGAGAGGTCGGCCTACGAGCAGTACTTC
cdr3_aa: CASSERSAYEQYF
d_call: NA
j_call: TRBJ2-7
clone_size: once
v_call: TRBV10-2

cdr3_nt: TGTGCCAGCAGCTCGGATTTAGGCTCTGGGGCCAACGTCCTGACTTTC
cdr3_aa: CASSSDLGSGANVLTF
d_call: NA
j_call: TRBJ2-6
clone_size: NA
v_call: TRBV11-1

cdr3_nt: TGCGCCAGCAGCCAAGATTCATTTCTGTGGGGGAGGGCTGGCGGGGAGCTGTTTTTT
cdr3_aa: CASSQDSFLWGRAGGELFF
d_call: TRBD2
j_call: TRBJ2-2
clone_size: NA
v_call: TRBV4-1

cdr3_nt: TGTGCCAGCAGCTTAGCGGCGTTCGGCTCTGGGGCCAACGTCCTGACTTTC
cdr3_aa: CASSLAAFGSGANVLTF
d_call: NA
j_call: TRBJ2-6
clone_size: NA
v_call: TRBV7-9

cdr3_nt: TGTGCCAGCAGCCAAGAGGGCGAGCAGTACTTC
cdr3_aa: CASSQEGEQYF
d_call: NA
j_call: TRBJ2-7
clone_size: NA
v_call: TRBV4-2